Following are 10 T cell receptor beta chains from one sample sequenced in a study of blood T cell repertoires in COVID-19 (dated by TCRdb to 2019 to 2021). The library was obtained by the immunoSEQ multiplex PCR assay. As stored in TCRdb, this immuneACCESS dataset retains in-frame rearrangements with V and J assigned. A fraction of the clones does not appear; measured against another copy, unresolved V genes explain less than half of the discrepancy, and the remainder lacks a known reason. Present in this sample are 200,000 to 250,000 clones, just under 85% of which were seen just once. The leading ten clones occupy 5% to 7% of the sample. What was sequenced was peripheral blood. The receptors originated from a woman aged 60-75 years with active or convalescent COVID-19.

The chain joins TRBV5-6 to TRBJ1-6, with D possibly TRBD1 on 6 matching bases. Germline lookup yields CDR1 SGHDT and CDR2 YYEEEE. The CDR3 consists of 15 residues. Trimming pared 5 bases from V and 1 base from J, leaving 10 bases between. CDR3 loop: CASRQGRSYNSPLHF. The CDR3 nucleotides are TGTGCCAGCAGACAGGGTCGGTCCTATAATTCACCCCTCCACTTT.

The chain links TRBV2 to TRBJ2-3; the D gene is possibly TRBD2 (5 bases). Per the germline V gene, CDR1 is SNHLY and CDR2 is FYNNEI. CDR3 size: 14 residues. Trimming stripped 6 bases from V and 9 bases from J, with 19 bases between. CDR3 amino acids: CASRLDGESSTQYF. DNA for the CDR3: TGTGCCAGCAGACTAGACGGAGAATCAAGCACGCAGTATTTT.

The V and J genes are TRBV11-2 and TRBJ1-2; maybe TRBD1 (6 bases). V dropped 3 bases and J dropped 1 base, with 9 bases sitting between them. The CDR3 extends over 14 amino acids. CDR1 SGHAT and CDR2 FQNNGV come from the germline V gene. CDR3 sequence: CASSFLDSNYGYTF. In nucleotides, the CDR3 is TGTGCCAGCAGCTTTTTGGACAGTAACTATGGCTACACCTTC.

This rearrangement joins TRBV5-6 to TRBJ1-4, with unresolved D. CDR3 length: 15 residues. The germline CDR1 and CDR2 sequences are SGHDT and YYEEEE. Trimming took 4 bases from V and 0 from J, leaving 10 bases between them. DNA of the CDR3: TGTGCCAGCAGCCCTACCGCTTCAACTAATGAAAAACTGTTTTTT. Translation: CASSPTASTNEKLFF. Supplemented by reference TRBV5-6 and TRBJ1-4, the full variable domain reads DAGVTQSPTHLIKTRGQQVTLRCSPKSGHDTVSWYQQALGQGPQFIFQYYEEEERQRGNFPDRFSGHQFPNYSSELNVNALLLGDSALYLCASSPTASTNEKLFFGSGTQLSVL.

The chain combines TRBV3-1 (or the pseudogene TRBV3-2) with TRBJ2-2; maybe TRBD1 (6 bases). This CDR3 spans 14 amino acids. Germline V lookup: CDR1 LGHDT, CDR2 YNNKEL (reference sequence). V gave up 4 bases and J gave up 7 bases, with 13 bases separating them. CDR3 residues: CASSRNRDVGELFF. The CDR3 coding sequence is TGTGCCAGCAGCCGAAACAGGGATGTCGGGGAGCTGTTTTTT.

This rearrangement joins TRBV19 to TRBJ1-5, with D unresolved. V was shortened by 4 bases and J by 2 bases, with 15 bases between the two germline ends. CDR3 length: 16 residues. Germline lookup yields CDR1 LNHDA and CDR2 SQIVND (reference sequence). The CDR3 loop is CASSTPGRLGNQPQHF. Written as DNA, the CDR3 is TGTGCCAGTAGTACACCCGGTAGATTGGGCAATCAGCCCCAGCATTTT.

DNA for the CDR3: TGTGCCAGCAGTAACGACAGGGCTCAGTATGGCTACACCTTC. Amino acids: CASSNDRAQYGYTF. This sequence joins TRBV6-6 and TRBJ1-2, with TRBD1 matching 7 bases. Germline trimming cut 5 bases from V and 5 bases from J; bases unmatched to any gene: 8. The CDR3 totals 14 residues. Germline V CDR1 and CDR2: MNHNY, SVGAGI (reference sequence).

The chain is built from TRBV7-8 and TRBJ2-7, with 10 nucleotides matching TRBD2. The CDR3 has 17 amino acids. V gave up 5 bases and J gave up 0 bases; unmatched junction bases: 10. Germline CDR1 SGHVS, CDR2 FQNEAQ. The CDR3 DNA reads TGTGCCAGCAGCCGGAGGAGGACTAGCGGTGGCTCCTACGAGCAGTACGTC. Translating it yields CASSRRRTSGGSYEQYV.

The DNA of the CDR3 is TGTGCCGCCCATAGCGGGGCTGGGACAGAGACCCAGTACTTC. Translated, it gives CAAHSGAGTETQYF. The chain links TRBV10-3 to TRBJ2-5; 8 bases align to TRBD2. CDR3 size: 14 residues. Germline values: CDR1 ENHRY, CDR2 SYGVKD. V trimming: 11 bases; J trimming: 4 bases; junction bases outside the gene matches: 12.

This rearrangement joins TRBV15 to TRBJ2-7; perhaps TRBD1 as D (6 bases). This CDR3 region has 13 residues. Germline CDR1 reads LNHNV; CDR2 reads YYDKDF (reference sequence). The V end lost 0 bases, the J end lost 8 bases, and 11 bases lay between the germline ends. The CDR3 region has the DNA TGTGCCACCAGCAGAGATCCAGGGGAAAAGCAGTACGTC. It yields the protein CATSRDPGEKQYV.